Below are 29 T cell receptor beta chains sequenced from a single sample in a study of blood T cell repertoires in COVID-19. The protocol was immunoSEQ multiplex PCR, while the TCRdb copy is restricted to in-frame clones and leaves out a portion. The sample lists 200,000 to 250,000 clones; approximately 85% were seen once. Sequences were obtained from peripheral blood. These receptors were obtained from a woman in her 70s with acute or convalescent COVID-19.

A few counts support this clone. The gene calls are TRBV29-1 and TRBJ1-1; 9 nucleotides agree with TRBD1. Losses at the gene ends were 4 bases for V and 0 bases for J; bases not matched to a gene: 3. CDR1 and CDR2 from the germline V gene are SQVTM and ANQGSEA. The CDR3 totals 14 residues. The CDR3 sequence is CSVVTGGMNTEAFF. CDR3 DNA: TGCAGCGTTGTTACAGGGGGCATGAACACTGAAGCTTTCTTT.

In DNA, the CDR3 is TGTGCCAGCTCACCACCGAGTGCAGGCTTCTCTGGAAACACCATATATTTT. Amino acid sequence: CASSPPSAGFSGNTIYF. J is TRBJ1-3 and V is TRBV18, with D unclear. Per germline, CDR1 KGHSH and CDR2 LQKENI. V was trimmed by 0 bases and J by 0 bases, leaving 12 bases between them. The CDR3 contains 17 residues.

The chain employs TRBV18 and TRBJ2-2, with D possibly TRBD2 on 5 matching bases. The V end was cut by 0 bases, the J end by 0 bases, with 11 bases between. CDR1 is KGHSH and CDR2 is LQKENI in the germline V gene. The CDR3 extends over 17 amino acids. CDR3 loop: CASSPPSGGPNTGELFF. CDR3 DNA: TGTGCCAGCTCACCACCGAGTGGAGGTCCGAACACCGGGGAGCTGTTTTTT.

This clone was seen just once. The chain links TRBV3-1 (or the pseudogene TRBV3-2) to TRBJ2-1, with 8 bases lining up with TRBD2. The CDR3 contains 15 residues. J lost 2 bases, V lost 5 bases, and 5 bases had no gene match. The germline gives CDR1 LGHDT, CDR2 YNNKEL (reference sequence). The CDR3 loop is CASSSGLGTYNEQFF. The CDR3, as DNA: TGTGCCAGCAGCTCGGGACTAGGGACCTACAATGAGCAGTTCTTC.

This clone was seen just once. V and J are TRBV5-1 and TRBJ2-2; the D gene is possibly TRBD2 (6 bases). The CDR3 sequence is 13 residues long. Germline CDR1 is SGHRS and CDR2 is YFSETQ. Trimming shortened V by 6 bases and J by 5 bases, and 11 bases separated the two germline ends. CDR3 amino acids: CASTEGRTGELFF. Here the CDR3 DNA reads TGCGCCAGCACGGAGGGGCGTACCGGGGAGCTGTTTTTT.

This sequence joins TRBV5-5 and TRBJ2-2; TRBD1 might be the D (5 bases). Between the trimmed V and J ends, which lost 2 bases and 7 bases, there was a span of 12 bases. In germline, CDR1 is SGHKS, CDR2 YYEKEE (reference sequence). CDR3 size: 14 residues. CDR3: CASSFAGLDGELFF. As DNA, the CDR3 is TGTGCCAGCAGCTTCGCAGGGTTGGACGGGGAGCTGTTTTTT.

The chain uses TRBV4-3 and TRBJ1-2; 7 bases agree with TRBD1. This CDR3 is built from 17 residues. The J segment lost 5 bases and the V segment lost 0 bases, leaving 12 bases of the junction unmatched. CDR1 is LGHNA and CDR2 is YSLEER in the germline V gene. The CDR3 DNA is TGCGCCAGCAGCCAAGAGAACTCTCCCACAGGGGTTTATGGCTACACCTTC. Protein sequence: CASSQENSPTGVYGYTF.

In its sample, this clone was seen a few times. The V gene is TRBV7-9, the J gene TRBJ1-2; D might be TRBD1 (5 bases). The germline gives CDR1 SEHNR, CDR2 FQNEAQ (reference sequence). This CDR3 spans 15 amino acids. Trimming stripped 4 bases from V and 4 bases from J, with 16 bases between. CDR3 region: CASSSTSQDIYGYTF. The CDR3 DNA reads TGTGCCAGCAGCTCTACATCCCAGGACATCTATGGCTACACCTTC.

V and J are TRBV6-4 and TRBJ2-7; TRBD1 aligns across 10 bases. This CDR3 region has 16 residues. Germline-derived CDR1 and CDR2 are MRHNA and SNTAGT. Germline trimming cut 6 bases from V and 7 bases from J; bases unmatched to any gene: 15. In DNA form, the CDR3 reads TGTGCCAGCAGCAGCAAGTCGGGACAGGGGTCTGATGAGCAGTACTTC. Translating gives CASSSKSGQGSDEQYF.

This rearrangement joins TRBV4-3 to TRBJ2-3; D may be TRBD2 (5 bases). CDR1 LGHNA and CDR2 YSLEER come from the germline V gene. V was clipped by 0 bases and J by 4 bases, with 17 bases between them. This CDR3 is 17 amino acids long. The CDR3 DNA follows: TGCGCCAGCAGCCAAGATCTGGGTGGCTTGAGGGCAGATACGCAGTATTTT. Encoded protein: CASSQDLGGLRADTQYF.

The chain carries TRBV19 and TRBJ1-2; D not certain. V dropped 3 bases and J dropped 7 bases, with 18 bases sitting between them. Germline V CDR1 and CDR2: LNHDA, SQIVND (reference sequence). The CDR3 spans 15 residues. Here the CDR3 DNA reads TGTGCCAGTAGTATTACCCCGGGTCATTCGGGTGGCTACACCTTC. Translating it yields CASSITPGHSGGYTF.

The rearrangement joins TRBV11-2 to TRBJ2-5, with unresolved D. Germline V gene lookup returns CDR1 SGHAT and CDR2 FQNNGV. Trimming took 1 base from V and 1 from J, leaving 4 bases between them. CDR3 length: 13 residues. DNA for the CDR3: TGTGCCAGCAGCTTAGGGCTCCAAGAGACCCAGTACTTC. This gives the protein CASSLGLQETQYF.

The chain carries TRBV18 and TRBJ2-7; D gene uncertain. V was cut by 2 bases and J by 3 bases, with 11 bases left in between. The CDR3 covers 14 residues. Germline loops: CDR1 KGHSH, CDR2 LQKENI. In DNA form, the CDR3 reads TGTGCCAGCTCACCAAGTCACTCCCTCTACGAGCAGTACTTC. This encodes CASSPSHSLYEQYF.

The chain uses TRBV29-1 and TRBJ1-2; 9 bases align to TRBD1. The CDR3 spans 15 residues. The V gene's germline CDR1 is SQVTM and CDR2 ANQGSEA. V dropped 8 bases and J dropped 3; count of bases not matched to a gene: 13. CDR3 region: CSHQTGGLGDYGYTF. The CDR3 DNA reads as TGCAGCCACCAGACAGGGGGTTTGGGTGACTATGGCTACACCTTC. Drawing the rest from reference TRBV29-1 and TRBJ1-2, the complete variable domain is SAVISQKPSRDICQRGTSLTIQCQVDSQVTMMFWYRQQPGQSLTLIATANQGSEATYESGFVIDKFPISRPNLTFSTLTVSNMSPEDSSIYLCSHQTGGLGDYGYTFGSGTRLTVV.

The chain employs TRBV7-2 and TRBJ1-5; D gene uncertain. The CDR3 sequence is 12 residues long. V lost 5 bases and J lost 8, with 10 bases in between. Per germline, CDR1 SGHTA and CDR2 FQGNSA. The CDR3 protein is CASSPPGEPQHF. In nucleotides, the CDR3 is TGTGCCAGCAGCCCCCCCGGGGAGCCCCAGCATTTT.

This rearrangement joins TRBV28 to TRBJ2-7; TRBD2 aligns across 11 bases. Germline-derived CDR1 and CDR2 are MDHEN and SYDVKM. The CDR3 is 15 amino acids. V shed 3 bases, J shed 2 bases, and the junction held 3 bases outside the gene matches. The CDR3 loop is CASSFTSGGTYEQYF. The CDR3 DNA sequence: TGTGCCAGCAGTTTCACTAGCGGGGGCACCTACGAGCAGTACTTC.

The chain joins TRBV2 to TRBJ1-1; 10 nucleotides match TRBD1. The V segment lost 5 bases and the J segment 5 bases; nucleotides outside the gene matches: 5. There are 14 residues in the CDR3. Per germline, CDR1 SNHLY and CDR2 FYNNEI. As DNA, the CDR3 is TGTGCCAGCAGTCTCGACAGGGGGCCGACTGAAGCTTTCTTT. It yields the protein CASSLDRGPTEAFF. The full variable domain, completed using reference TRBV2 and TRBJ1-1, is EPEVTQTPSHQVTQMGQEVILRCVPISNHLYFYWYRQILGQKVEFLVSFYNNEISEKSEIFDDQFSVERPDGSNFTLKIRSTKLEDSAMYFCASSLDRGPTEAFFGQGTRLTVV.

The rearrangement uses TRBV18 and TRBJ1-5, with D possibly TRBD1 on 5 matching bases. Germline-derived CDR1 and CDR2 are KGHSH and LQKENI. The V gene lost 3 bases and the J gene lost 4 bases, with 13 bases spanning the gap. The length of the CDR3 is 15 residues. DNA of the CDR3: TGTGCCAGCTCACCGGCGCAGGGCGTAAATCAGCCCCAGCATTTT. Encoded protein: CASSPAQGVNQPQHF. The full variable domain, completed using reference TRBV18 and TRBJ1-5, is NAGVMQNPRHLVRRRGQEARLRCSPMKGHSHVYWYRQLPEEGLKFMVYLQKENIIDESGMPKERFSAEFPKEGPSILRIQQVVRGDSAAYFCASSPAQGVNQPQHFGDGTRLSIL.

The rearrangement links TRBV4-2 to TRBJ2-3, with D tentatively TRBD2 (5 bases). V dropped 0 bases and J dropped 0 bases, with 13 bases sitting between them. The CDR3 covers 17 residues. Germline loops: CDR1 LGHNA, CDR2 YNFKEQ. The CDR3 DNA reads TGTGCCAGCAGCCAAGACTCTGACTATATTAGCACAGATACGCAGTATTTT. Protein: CASSQDSDYISTDTQYF.

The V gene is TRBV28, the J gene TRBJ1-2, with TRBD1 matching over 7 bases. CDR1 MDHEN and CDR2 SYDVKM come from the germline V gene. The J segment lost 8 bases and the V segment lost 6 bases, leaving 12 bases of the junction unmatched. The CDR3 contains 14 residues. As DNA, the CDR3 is TGTGCCAGCAGCCTCGGACAGGACCTACGGGGCTACACCTTC. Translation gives CASSLGQDLRGYTF.

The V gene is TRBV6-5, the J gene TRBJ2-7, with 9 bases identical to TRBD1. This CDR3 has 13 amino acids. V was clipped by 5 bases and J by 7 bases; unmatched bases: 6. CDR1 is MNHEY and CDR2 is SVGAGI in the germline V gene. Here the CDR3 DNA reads TGTGCCAGCAGTCGGGACAGGGTGTGGGAGCAGTACTTC. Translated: CASSRDRVWEQYF.

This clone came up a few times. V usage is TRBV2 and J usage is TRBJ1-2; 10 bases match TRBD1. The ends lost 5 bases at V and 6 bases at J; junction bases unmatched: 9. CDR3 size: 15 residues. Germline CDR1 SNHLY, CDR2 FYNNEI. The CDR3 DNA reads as TGTGCCAGCAGTCTGGAAAGGGACAGGGGTAATGGCTACACCTTC. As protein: CASSLERDRGNGYTF.

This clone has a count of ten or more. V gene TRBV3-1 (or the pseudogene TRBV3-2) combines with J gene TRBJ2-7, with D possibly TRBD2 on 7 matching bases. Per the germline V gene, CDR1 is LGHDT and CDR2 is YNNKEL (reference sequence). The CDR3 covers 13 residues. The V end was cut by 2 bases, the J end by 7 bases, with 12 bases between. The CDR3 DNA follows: TGTGCCAGCAGCCAAAACAGGGAGGGGGAGCAGTACTTC. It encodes CASSQNREGEQYF.

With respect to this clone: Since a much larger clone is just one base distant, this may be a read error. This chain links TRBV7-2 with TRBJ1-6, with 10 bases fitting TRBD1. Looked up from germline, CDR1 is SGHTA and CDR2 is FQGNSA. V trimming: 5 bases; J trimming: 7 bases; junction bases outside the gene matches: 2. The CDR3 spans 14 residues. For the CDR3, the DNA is TGTGCCAGCAGCCCGGACAGGGGGAATTCACCCCTCCACTTT. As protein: CASSPDRGNSPLHF.

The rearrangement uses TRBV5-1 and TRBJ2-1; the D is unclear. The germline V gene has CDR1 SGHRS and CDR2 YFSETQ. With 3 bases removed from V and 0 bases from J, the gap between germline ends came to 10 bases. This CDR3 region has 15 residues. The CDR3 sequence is CASSSDGGSYNEQFF. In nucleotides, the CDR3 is TGCGCCAGCAGCTCCGATGGCGGCTCCTACAATGAGCAGTTCTTC.

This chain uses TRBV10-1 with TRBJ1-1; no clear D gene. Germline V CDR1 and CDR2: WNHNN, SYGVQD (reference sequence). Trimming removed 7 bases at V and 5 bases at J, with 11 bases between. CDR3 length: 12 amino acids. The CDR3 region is CASNRAGTEAFF. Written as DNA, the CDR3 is TGCGCCAGCAACCGGGCGGGGACTGAAGCTTTCTTT.

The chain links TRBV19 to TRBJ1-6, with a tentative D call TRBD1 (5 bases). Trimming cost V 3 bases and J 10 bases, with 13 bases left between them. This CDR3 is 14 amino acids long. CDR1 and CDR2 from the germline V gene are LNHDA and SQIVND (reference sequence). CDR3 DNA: TGTGCCAGTAGTATGGGAGGGGTCCAGTCACCCCTCCACTTT. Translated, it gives CASSMGGVQSPLHF.

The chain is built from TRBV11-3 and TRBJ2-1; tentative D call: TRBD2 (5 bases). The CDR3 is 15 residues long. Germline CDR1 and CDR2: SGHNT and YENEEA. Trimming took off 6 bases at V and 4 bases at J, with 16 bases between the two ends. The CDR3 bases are TGTGCCAGCAGTCCGGGAACGGGATCGTACAATGAGCAGTTCTTC. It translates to CASSPGTGSYNEQFF. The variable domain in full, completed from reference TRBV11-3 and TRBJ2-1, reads EAGVVQSPRYKIIEKKQPVAFWCNPISGHNTLYWYLQNLGQGPELLIRYENEEAVDDSQLPKDRFSAERLKGVDSTLKIQPAELGDSAVYLCASSPGTGSYNEQFFGPGTRLTVL.

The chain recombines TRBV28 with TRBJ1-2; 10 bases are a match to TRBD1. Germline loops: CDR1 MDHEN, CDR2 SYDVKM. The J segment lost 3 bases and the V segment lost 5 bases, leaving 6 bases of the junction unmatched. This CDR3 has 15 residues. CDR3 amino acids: CASSTQGTGDYGYTF. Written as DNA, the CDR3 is TGTGCCAGCAGTACCCAAGGGACAGGGGACTATGGCTACACCTTC.